This TCR beta chain appears in the sequencing data of a study of T cells in Graves' hyperthyroidism and ophthalmopathy (dated by TCRdb to the late 2010s). Turning to the overall study: Peripheral blood samples were taken at the time of initial diagnosis, prior to any treatment. A discovery cohort of about a hundred patients, fewer than 50 with Graves' ophthalmopathy and approximately 57 with stable Graves' hyperthyroidism, was used to find distinguishing TCR V-J signatures. An independent validation cohort of under 20 hyperthyroidism patients and approximately 17 patients who later progressed to ophthalmopathy tested prospective prediction of ophthalmopathy. For training and testing, the 110 or so patients in the discovery cohort were randomly divided in a 7:3 ratio. The study also compared thyroid tissue and blood T-cell repertoires from several Graves' hyperthyroidism patients. After blood sampling, hyperthyroidism patients were treated with methimazole at a starting dose of 30 mg daily, and ophthalmopathy patients were treated with high-dose intravenous methylprednisolone. TCR Vbeta CDR3 sequencing of approximately 140 peripheral blood samples (over 40 ophthalmopathy, about 75 hyperthyroidism and roughly 17 progressor patients) is reported in the paper. Summary of the overall study and its limitations: No statistical method was used to fix the sample size in advance, and group allocation was not hidden from the investigators. Blood samples also contained most of the expanded thyroid clonotypes (frequency above 0.001), which suggests that blood repertoires may reflect thyroid immune responses. A 13 V-J signature model separated ophthalmopathy from stable hyperthyroidism, with around 91% sensitivity and roughly 82% specificity in cross-validation and 80%/75% in testing. In validation, the model predicted progression to ophthalmopathy with 65% to 71% sensitivity and about 73% specificity, a median of 6.5 months before onset.

The germline V gene encodes CDR1 SGHTA and CDR2 FQGNSA. Taken from cysteine to phenylalanine, the CDR3 has 15 residues. Only the CDR3 DNA is retained, 45 bases long and in frame from the first base. V loses 5 bases, J loses 4 bases, and the germline ends lie 17 bases apart. Stable Graves' hyperthyroidism was defined as no progression to ophthalmopathy during 18 months of follow-up. Hyperthyroidism patients were newly diagnosed, with disease duration under 2 months, and aged 18 to 65 years. Exclusion was applied to patients with uncontrolled infections, other autoimmune diseases, pregnancy or lactation. Diagnoses were established on the basis of clinical symptoms, serum thyroxine and TRAb, thyroid ultrasound, and orbital computed tomography. PBMCs were isolated from roughly 10 ml of fresh peripheral blood by Ficoll-Paque density gradient centrifugation. Trizol reagent was used to extract total RNA, and RNA quality was then checked on an Agilent 2100 Bioanalyzer.

The TCR beta CDR3 regions were amplified from the RNA transcripts. The first round of RT-PCR for the TCR CDR3 was performed with the HTBI primer set and the Qiagen OneStep RT-PCR kit. Libraries were constructed in a second round of multiplex PCR, after which size selection and purification were carried out. Libraries were sequenced paired-end with 100 bp reads on an Illumina HiSeq2000. The authors processed their data as follows. SOAPnuke was used to process the raw data, throwing out any read that contained adapters or uncalled bases, had a mean Phred below 15, or lacked an exact constant-primer or identifier match. COPE v1.2.5 was used to merge high-quality paired reads, and clonotypes were defined as unique nucleotide sequences. MiTCR v1.1 was used to align the clonotypes against IMGT TRBV, TRBD and TRBJ reference segments. The analysis was restricted to V-J combinations with a frequency above 0.0001, which together covered 98% to 99.2% of the repertoires. A TCS score was defined as the ratio of F50 (clonal expansion) to E x V (chaos), with BLOSUM62-based TCRdist applied between CDR3 peptides within each V-J. Welch's t-statistics and random forest reduced approximately 520 V-J features to 13, which were used in a naive Bayes classifier (R e1071). TCRdb ran its own pipeline on the public reads, namely fastp trimming at Q25 and MiXCR clone calling, and kept in-frame beta chains. Every entry covers one CDR3 protein and lists the most common genes and DNA from its rows. V and J calls and clone size were set by TCRdb, not the authors. Present in this sample are hundreds of thousands of distinct CDR3 sequences, 15% to 20% of which were seen just once. The top ten clonotypes cover around 19% of the sample.

This clonotype was observed a handful of times. What this receptor recognizes is not known. Within one base of it there is no much larger clone, and no base qualities were kept. This TCR was sampled from a young woman with Graves' hyperthyroidism. Sequencing was done on a sample of blood. The chain is assembled from TRBV7-2 and TRBJ1-1; 6 matching bases give a weak D call of TRBD1. CDR3 sequence: CASSHRTVLGTEAFF. The nucleotide sequence reads TGTGCCAGCAGCCATCGGACAGTTCTGGGCACTGAAGCTTTCTTT.